This T cell receptor beta chain stems from a study of cytomegalovirus exposure and HLA in healthy donors. PCR primers comprised 60 Vbeta and 13 Jbeta primers. Sequencing used immunoSEQ multiplex PCR; TCRdb keeps in-frame clones, though not all of them. Of approximately 100,000 clones detected, roughly 69% appear once; the ten largest clones hold less than 4.5%. The CDR3 has 16 amino acids. Per germline, CDR1 LNHDA and CDR2 SQIVND (reference sequence). V was clipped by 7 bases and J by 8 bases, with 23 bases between them. When sampled, the donors appeared nominally healthy, though they likely had unrecorded immune exposures.

This sequence joins TRBV19 and TRBJ1-4; D not certain. Specimen: PBMCs. The TCR was taken from a man aged 25-40 years in good health and CMV-seropositive. The CDR3 DNA reads TGTGCCAGTAAGGAAAGACACTCCGCGGCGGGAGAAAAACTGTTTTTT. Protein sequence: CASKERHSAAGEKLFF.